Below are 27 T cell receptor beta chains sequenced from a single sample in a study of spatial heterogeneity in lung cancer (dated by TCRdb to the late 2010s). General study outcomes and caveats: The number of expanded intratumoral alpha and beta TCRs correlated with the tumor nonsynonymous mutation count.

Library preparation employed 5' RACE. Sequencing was carried out with a NextSeq 500. The public reads were quality trimmed at Q25 with fastp and then assembled into clones with MiXCR by TCRdb, keeping productive beta chains. Rows with one shared CDR3 protein collapse into an entry with the most common genes and DNA. In all, the sample holds around 12,000 distinct CDR3 sequences, and over 4.5% of those were seen once. The leading ten clones occupy about 35% of the sample. Their specific antigens are unknown. Sample time point, as interpreted from the label and publication: sample taken at primary tumor resection. Material: lung tumor tissue, obtained at surgery. These receptors all come from a male donor with early-stage non-small cell lung cancer.

This clonotype was recorded at least ten times. J is TRBJ1-6 and V is TRBV6-6; 9 bases match TRBD1. Germline-derived CDR1 and CDR2 are MNHNY and SVGAGI (reference sequence). The length of the CDR3 is 15 residues. The V segment lost 8 bases and the J segment 10 bases; nucleotides outside the gene matches: 12. In DNA form, the CDR3 reads TGTGCCAGCGTTAGACAGGGGGAAAGGGGCTCACCCCTCCACTTT. Translating it yields CASVRQGERGSPLHF.

This clonotype was seen a handful of times. J is TRBJ1-1 and V is TRBV13; D is uncertain. V lost 6 bases, J lost 1 base, and 18 bases lay in between. Germline-derived CDR1 and CDR2 are PRHDT and FYEKMQ (reference sequence). CDR3 size: 16 residues. Here the CDR3 DNA reads TGTGCCAGCAGTATTACGGGTCTGGGTCGGAACACTGAAGCTTTCTTT. Translation: CASSITGLGRNTEAFF.

This clonotype is medium-sized within its sample. V is TRBV4-3 and J is TRBJ2-7; 11 bases align to TRBD1. The germline V gene has CDR1 LGHNA and CDR2 YSLEER. After removal of 3 bases from V and 8 bases from J, the junction contained 9 bases not matched to a gene. CDR3 size: 15 residues. CDR3 DNA sequence: TGCGCCAGCAGCCAGGGTCGGACAGGGGGCTATAAGCAGTACTTC. As protein: CASSQGRTGGYKQYF.

This clonotype was seen at least ten times. This chain joins TRBV20-1 and TRBJ2-3; 10 bases fit TRBD2. J lost 6 bases, V lost 4 bases, and 7 bases had no gene match. Germline assignment: CDR1 DFQATT and CDR2 SNEGSKA (reference sequence). The CDR3 spans 14 residues. The CDR3 reads CSAKAGGLGDTQYF. The DNA for the CDR3 is TGCAGTGCTAAAGCGGGAGGGCTTGGTGATACGCAGTATTTT.

This clonotype was seen many times. The chain carries TRBV14 and TRBJ1-1; the D gene is possibly TRBD1 (5 bases). V gave up 5 bases and J gave up 5 bases, with 12 bases separating them. Germline CDR1 and CDR2: SGHDN and FVKESK. The CDR3 has 13 amino acids. The CDR3 nucleotides are TGTGCCAGCAGCAGAGAGAGGGGAACTGAAGCTTTCTTT. Its protein is CASSRERGTEAFF.

This clonotype has ten or more counts. This chain uses TRBV27 with TRBJ2-2; D uncertain. The CDR3 spans 15 residues. The V gene's germline CDR1 is MNHEY and CDR2 SMNVEV (reference sequence). V was shortened by 3 bases and J by 2 bases, with 10 bases between the two germline ends. The CDR3 here is CASSFSQTNTGELFF. The DNA of the CDR3 is TGTGCCAGCAGTTTTTCCCAAACCAACACCGGGGAGCTGTTTTTT.

This clonotype was recorded at least ten times. This chain joins TRBV12-3 or TRBV12-4 and TRBJ2-6; D tentatively reads TRBD1 or TRBD2 (5 bases each). V was shortened by 6 bases and J by 3 bases, with 21 bases between the two germline ends. This CDR3 has 18 amino acids. The CDR3 DNA reads as TGTGCCAGCAGCCACCTTAGCTTGTCGGGGCGTGGGGCCAACGTCCTGACTTTC. Its translation is CASSHLSLSGRGANVLTF.

The chain is built from TRBV9 and TRBJ2-5, with 9 nucleotides matching TRBD2. The trim removed 0 bases at V and 4 bases at J, leaving 4 bases unmatched. The CDR3 length is 15 residues. Germline V lookup: CDR1 SGDLS, CDR2 YYNGEE. The CDR3 sequence: CASSVDLSGGETQYF. CDR3 coding DNA: TGTGCCAGCAGCGTAGATCTTAGCGGGGGAGAGACCCAGTACTTC.

This clonotype was seen repeatedly, ten times or more. This sequence joins TRBV7-2 and TRBJ2-5, with D unresolved. CDR3 length: 14 amino acids. V shed 5 bases and J shed 0 bases, with 10 bases lying between them. CDR1 and CDR2 (germline): SGHTA, FQGNSA. CDR3 amino acids: CASSPRRDQETQYF. CDR3 coding DNA: TGTGCCAGCAGCCCCAGACGGGACCAAGAGACCCAGTACTTC.

This clonotype has ten or more counts. The rearrangement joins TRBV12-3 or TRBV12-4 to TRBJ1-1; tentative D call: TRBD1 (6 bases). Trimming removed 3 bases at V and 2 bases at J, with 7 bases between. The CDR3 runs to 13 residues. CDR3 region: CASSLTGNTEAFF. Written as DNA, the CDR3 is TGTGCCAGCAGTTTGACAGGCAACACTGAAGCTTTCTTT.

The chain combines TRBV2 with TRBJ1-5, with 9 nucleotides matching TRBD1. With V trimmed by 3 bases and J by 7 bases, 7 bases remained unmatched. The V gene's germline CDR1 is SNHLY and CDR2 FYNNEI. The CDR3 has 15 amino acids. For the CDR3, the DNA is TGTGCCAGCAGTGAGAGGGGACAGGGAGGACAGCCCCAGCATTTT. This encodes CASSERGQGGQPQHF.

Many counts were recorded for this clonotype. This chain connects TRBV7-9 to TRBJ1-2; 7 bases match TRBD1. V lost 5 bases and J lost 4; bases outside the gene matches: 10. Germline V gene sequence: CDR1 SEHNR, CDR2 FQNEAQ (reference sequence). The CDR3 is 15 amino acids. CDR3 DNA: TGTGCCAGCAGCACAGGGACAGACTCCCTCTATGGCTACACCTTC. It yields the protein CASSTGTDSLYGYTF.

This clonotype appeared many times. The chain combines TRBV20-1 with TRBJ2-3; D is uncertain. This CDR3 comprises 11 residues. The ends were cut back, 2 bases at V and 6 bases at J, with 6 bases in the middle. Germline V lookup: CDR1 DFQATT, CDR2 SNEGSKA (reference sequence). The DNA of the CDR3 is TGCAGTGCTAGAAGGAGTGATACGCAGTATTTT. This gives the protein CSARRSDTQYF.

The table lists this clonotype with many counts. V is TRBV18 and J is TRBJ1-1; D perhaps matches TRBD1 (6 bases). The length of the CDR3 is 16 residues. Germline V CDR1 and CDR2: KGHSH, LQKENI. Trimming shortened V by 3 bases and J by 0 bases, and 14 bases separated the two germline ends. The CDR3 nucleotides read TGTGCCAGCTCACCCCCCCAGCAGGGGCTGAACACTGAAGCTTTCTTT. Amino acid sequence: CASSPPQQGLNTEAFF.

This clonotype was observed at least ten times. The V and J genes are TRBV9 and TRBJ1-5; 7 bases map to TRBD1. Trimming cost V 3 bases and J 7 bases; bases outside gene matches: 4. Germline V gene data show CDR1 as SGDLS and CDR2 as YYNGEE. The CDR3 spans 13 residues. The CDR3 is CASSDRGGQPQHF. CDR3 DNA sequence: TGTGCCAGCAGCGACAGGGGCGGACAGCCCCAGCATTTT.

This clonotype was recorded at least ten times. CDR3 in amino acids: CASSLGQLNQPQHF. In DNA, the CDR3 is TGTGCCAGCTCACTGGGACAGCTTAATCAGCCCCAGCATTTT. The chain employs TRBV18 and TRBJ1-5, with TRBD1 matching over 7 bases. The CDR3 has 14 residues. The V and J ends lost 4 bases and 4 bases, in that order; junction bases with no gene match: 4. Germline CDR1 and CDR2: KGHSH and LQKENI.

This clonotype was observed at least ten times. The chain couples TRBV7-2 to TRBJ2-3; TRBD2 might be the D (5 bases). The CDR3 contains 14 residues. Germline lookup yields CDR1 SGHTA and CDR2 FQGNSA. Deletions cut 8 bases from V and 2 bases from J, with 14 bases between. CDR3 protein: CASRTFSVTDTQYF. DNA of the CDR3: TGTGCCAGCCGGACTTTTTCGGTCACAGATACGCAGTATTTT. The full variable domain, with the rest looked up from reference TRBV7-2 and TRBJ2-3, is GAGVSQSPSNKVTEKGKDVELRCDPISGHTALYWYRQSLGQGLEFLIYFQGNSAPDKSGLPSDRFSAERTGGSVSTLTIQRTQQEDSAVYLCASRTFSVTDTQYFGPGTRLTVL.

The sample holds many counts of this clonotype. The chain has TRBV5-4 and TRBJ1-1; the D is unclear. The CDR3 is made up of 14 amino acids. V lost 4 bases, J lost 0 bases, and 10 bases lay in between. The germline V gene encodes CDR1 SGHNT and CDR2 YYREEE (reference sequence). Here the CDR3 DNA reads TGTGCCAGCAGCCCCGGAAGGGTGAACACTGAAGCTTTCTTT. This sequence encodes CASSPGRVNTEAFF. Filled out from reference TRBV5-4 and TRBJ1-1, the complete variable domain reads ETGVTQSPTHLIKTRGQQVTLRCSSQSGHNTVSWYQQALGQGPQFIFQYYREEENGRGNFPPRFSGLQFPNYSSELNVNALELDDSALYLCASSPGRVNTEAFFGQGTRLTVV.

This clonotype was seen many times. The chain is built from TRBV7-9 and TRBJ2-5; D might be TRBD2 (6 bases). The CDR3 is 14 amino acids. Trimming took off 4 bases at V and 4 bases at J, with 13 bases between the two ends. CDR1 is SEHNR, CDR2 FQNEAQ, per germline (reference sequence). CDR3 DNA: TGTGCCAGCAGCTCCCCGGGGGTTGCAGAGACCCAGTACTTC. Protein product: CASSSPGVAETQYF.

In this sample, this clonotype turned up many times. The V and J genes are TRBV4-2 and TRBJ1-1; a weak D match, TRBD1 (6 bases). Germline V gene data show CDR1 as LGHNA and CDR2 as YNFKEQ. The CDR3 length is 12 residues. Between the trimmed V and J ends, which lost 4 bases and 8 bases, there was a span of 11 bases. CDR3 bases: TGTGCCAGCAGCCTCGAGGGGGGGGAAGCTTTCTTT. Encoded protein: CASSLEGGEAFF.

Ten or more counts support this clonotype. The chain links TRBV11-2 to TRBJ2-5; D not certain. V dropped 4 bases and J dropped 2 bases, with 17 bases sitting between them. This CDR3 spans 16 amino acids. Germline lookup yields CDR1 SGHAT and CDR2 FQNNGV. The chain's CDR3 is CASSSLVVARQETQYF. The CDR3 coding sequence is TGTGCCAGCAGCTCACTGGTGGTGGCTCGGCAAGAGACCCAGTACTTC.

In its sample, this clonotype was seen a few times. For the CDR3, the DNA is TGTGCCATCAGTCAATTGGGCATTGAGCAGTTCTTC. Protein product: CAISQLGIEQFF. The chain combines TRBV10-3 with TRBJ2-1, with D unresolved. Trimming shortened V by 5 bases and J by 9 bases, and 11 bases separated the two germline ends. CDR3 length: 12 amino acids. Germline-derived CDR1 and CDR2 are ENHRY and SYGVKD.

This clonotype appeared many times. The chain couples TRBV10-3 to TRBJ2-7; D perhaps matches TRBD2 (5 bases). The CDR3 is 15 amino acids. Trimming removed 5 bases from V and 5 bases from J, with 19 bases in between. CDR1 ENHRY and CDR2 SYGVKD come from the germline V gene. The CDR3 loop reads CAISRGLGIGNEQYV. CDR3 nucleotides: TGTGCCATCAGTAGAGGCCTAGGAATCGGGAACGAGCAGTACGTC.

The table lists this clonotype with many counts. This rearrangement joins TRBV13 to TRBJ2-2; D perhaps matches TRBD2 (6 bases). This CDR3 spans 16 amino acids. Trimming pared 3 bases from V and 2 bases from J, leaving 13 bases between. Germline V gene lookup returns CDR1 PRHDT and CDR2 FYEKMQ (reference sequence). The CDR3, as DNA: TGTGCCAGCAGCTTTGATAGCGGCACCAACACCGGGGAGCTGTTTTTT. This gives the protein CASSFDSGTNTGELFF.

This clonotype was picked up many times. The chain employs TRBV20-1 and TRBJ1-2, with D possibly being TRBD1 (6 bases). Germline CDR1 reads DFQATT; CDR2 reads SNEGSKA (reference sequence). V was cut by 6 bases and J by 4 bases, with 15 bases left in between. The CDR3 runs to 13 residues. As DNA, the CDR3 is TGCAGTGCCTCCCCCGGGGGCAGCTATGGCTACACCTTC. Translation gives CSASPGGSYGYTF.

This clonotype appeared many times. V gene TRBV6-5 combines with J gene TRBJ2-5; TRBD1 matches 11 bases. This CDR3 spans 15 amino acids. Looked up from germline, CDR1 is MNHEY and CDR2 is SVGAGI. Unmatched junction bases numbered 3, after V lost 2 bases and J lost 4 bases. CDR3 residues: CASSYPGTGGETQYF. In nucleotides, the CDR3 is TGTGCCAGCAGTTACCCCGGGACAGGGGGAGAGACCCAGTACTTC.

This clonotype appeared many times. V and J are TRBV30 and TRBJ2-1; D is possibly TRBD1 or TRBD2 (6 bases each). This CDR3 contains 16 residues. V was shortened by 4 bases and J by 7 bases, with 23 bases between the two germline ends. Germline values: CDR1 GTSNPN, CDR2 SVGIG (reference sequence). In nucleotides, the CDR3 is TGTGCCTGGAAGTTCCTTGGGGGGCCCGAAGGGAATGAGCAGTTCTTC. This translates into CAWKFLGGPEGNEQFF.